Below, one T cell receptor beta chain is given with its context. The data are from a study of blood T cell repertoires in COVID-19. Original handling: Counts of nucleated cells, estimated from reference gene primer amplification, were obtained. Repertoires were generated with immunoSEQ multiplex PCR, while TCRdb's copy carries only in-frame clones and drops some. Clone size and V and J calls were adopted from that table, with D and trimming inferred from the DNA. This sample has under 300,000 clones, with around 84% found just once. V was shortened by 5 bases and J by 6 bases, with 11 bases between the two germline ends. The CDR3 loop spans 13 amino acids. In germline, CDR1 is MDHEN, CDR2 SYDVKM.

This TCR was sampled from a man aged 18 to 30 who had recovered from COVID-19. The sample consisted of PBMCs or T cells enriched from blood (not recorded which). The chain combines TRBV28 with TRBJ2-1, with D unresolved. CDR3 sequence (DNA): TGTGCCAGCAGTCCCAAGATACTCAATGAGCAGTTCTTC. This encodes CASSPKILNEQFF.